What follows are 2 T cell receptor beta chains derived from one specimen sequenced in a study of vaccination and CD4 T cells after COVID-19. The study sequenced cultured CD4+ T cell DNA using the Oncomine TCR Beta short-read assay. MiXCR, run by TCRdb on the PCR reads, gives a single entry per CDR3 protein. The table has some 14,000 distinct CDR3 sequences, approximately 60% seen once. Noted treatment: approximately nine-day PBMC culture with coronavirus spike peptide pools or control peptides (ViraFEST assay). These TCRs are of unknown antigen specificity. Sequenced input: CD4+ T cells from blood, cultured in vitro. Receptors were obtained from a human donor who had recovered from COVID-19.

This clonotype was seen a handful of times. CDR3 in amino acids: CASSRRWNTEAFF. The CDR3 nucleotides read TGTGCCAGCAGCCGACGCTGGAACACTGAAGCTTTCTTT. V is TRBV2 and J is TRBJ1-1; no clear D gene. This CDR3 contains 13 residues. In germline, CDR1 is SNHLY, CDR2 FYNNEI. Trimming removed 6 bases at V and 1 base at J, with 9 bases between.

The CDR3 nucleotides are TGTGCCAGTAGTACGACAGGGGGAAGGGCCGGGGAGCTGTTTTTT. Amino acids: CASSTTGGRAGELFF. The gene calls are TRBV19 and TRBJ2-2; TRBD1 agrees at 9 bases. J was trimmed by 6 bases and V by 4 bases; bases with no gene match: 6. Per germline, CDR1 LNHDA and CDR2 SQIVND (reference sequence). The CDR3 contains 15 residues.